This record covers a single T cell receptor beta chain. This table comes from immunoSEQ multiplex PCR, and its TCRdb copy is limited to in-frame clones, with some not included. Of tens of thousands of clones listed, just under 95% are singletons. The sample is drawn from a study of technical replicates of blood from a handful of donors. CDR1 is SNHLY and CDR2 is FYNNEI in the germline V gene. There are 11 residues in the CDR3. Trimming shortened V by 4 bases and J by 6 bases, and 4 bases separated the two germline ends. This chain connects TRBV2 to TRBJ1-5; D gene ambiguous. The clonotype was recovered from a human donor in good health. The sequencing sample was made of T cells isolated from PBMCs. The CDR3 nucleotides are TGTGCCAGCAGTGCCGGTCAGCCCCAGCATTTT. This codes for CASSAGQPQHF.